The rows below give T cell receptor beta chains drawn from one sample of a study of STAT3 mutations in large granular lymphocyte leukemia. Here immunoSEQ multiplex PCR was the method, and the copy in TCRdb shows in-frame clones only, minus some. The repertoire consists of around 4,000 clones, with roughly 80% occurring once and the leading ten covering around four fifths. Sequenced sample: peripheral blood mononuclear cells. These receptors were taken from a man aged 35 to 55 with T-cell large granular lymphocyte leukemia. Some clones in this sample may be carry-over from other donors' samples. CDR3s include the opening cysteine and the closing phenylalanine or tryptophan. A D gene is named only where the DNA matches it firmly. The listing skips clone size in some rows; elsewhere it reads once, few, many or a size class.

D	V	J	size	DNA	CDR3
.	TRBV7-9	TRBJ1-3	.	TGTGCCAGCAGCTTAAGGTCGCCCTCCGCCTCTGGAAACACCATATATTTT	CASSLRSPSASGNTIYF
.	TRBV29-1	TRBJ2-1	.	TGCAGCGTTGAATGGCAGAGCAATGAGCAGTTCTTC	CSVEWQSNEQFF
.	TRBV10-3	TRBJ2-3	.	TGTGCCATCAGTGAGCCAGCAGGGGCGTCTTACACAGATACGCAGTATTTT	CAISEPAGASYTDTQYF
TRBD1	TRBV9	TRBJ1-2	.	TGTGCCAGCAGCGTAGCGGGGACAGCGGCTTATGGCTACACCTTC	CASSVAGTAAYGYTF
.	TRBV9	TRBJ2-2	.	TGTGCCAGCAGCGTCGAGGGGGAGCTGTTTTTT	CASSVEGELFF
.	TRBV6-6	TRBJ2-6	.	TGTGCCAGCGCGGACTCTGGGGCCAACGTCCTGACTTTC	CASADSGANVLTF
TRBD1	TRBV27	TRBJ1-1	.	TGTGCCAGCAGTTTATCTTTTGGGACAGGGGACACTGAAGCTTTCTTT	CASSLSFGTGDTEAFF
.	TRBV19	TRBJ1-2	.	TGTGCCAGTAGTATGGGCCGATCCAACTATGGCTACACCTTC	CASSMGRSNYGYTF
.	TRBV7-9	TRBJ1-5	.	TGTGCCAGCAGTCCGGACAGTAACAATCAGCCCCAGCATTTT	CASSPDSNNQPQHF
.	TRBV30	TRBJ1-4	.	TGTGCCTGGAGTGTATCGGGGAGGGTCGGAAAACTGTTTTTT	CAWSVSGRVGKLFF
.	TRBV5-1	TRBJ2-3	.	TGCGCCAGCAGCGAAACAGATACGCAGTATTTT	CASSETDTQYF
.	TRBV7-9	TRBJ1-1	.	TGTGCCAGCAGCCCGGGACGGGAAAACACTGAAGCTTTCTTT	CASSPGRENTEAFF
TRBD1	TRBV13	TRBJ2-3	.	TGTGCCAGCAGCATCCGGGACAGGGGGACGACAGATACGCAGTATTTT	CASSIRDRGTTDTQYF
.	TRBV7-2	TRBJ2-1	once	TGTGCCAGCAGCTTAGCGGGGGGGCTCAACAATGAGCAGTTCTTC	CASSLAGGLNNEQFF
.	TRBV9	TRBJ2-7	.	TGTGCCAGCAGCCCAGAGGTCGGGACATCGACCGAGCAGTACTTC	CASSPEVGTSTEQYF
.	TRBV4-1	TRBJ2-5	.	TGCGCCAGCAGCCGCGGACAGTCCCAAGAGACCCAGTACTTC	CASSRGQSQETQYF
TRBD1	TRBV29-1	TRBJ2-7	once	TGCAGCGTTGAAGGGGGACAGGGTTTATACGAGCAGTACTTC	CSVEGGQGLYEQYF
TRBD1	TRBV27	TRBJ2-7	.	TGTGCCAGCAGTTTCAGGAGGGACAGGGTTTCCTACGAGCAGTACTTC	CASSFRRDRVSYEQYF
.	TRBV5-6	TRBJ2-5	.	TGTGCCAGCAGCTTGTCCTGGGTCCAAGAGACCCAGTACTTC	CASSLSWVQETQYF